Listed below are T cell receptor beta chains from one sample, sequenced in a study of response to subunit inactivated influenza vaccine. TCRdb used MiXCR to reprocess the RT-PCR reads, holding one entry per CDR3 protein. The sample holds 490,000 or so distinct CDR3 sequences, around 8% seen once. Sequenced here: PBMCs from blood, sampled roughly 24 months after vaccination. The receptors originated from a man aged 50-75 years who received an inactivated influenza vaccine. The CDR3 runs from the conserved cysteine through the conserved F or W. The D gene is left open where the match is weak.

length,D,V,CDR3
12,NA,TRBV21-1,CASSKDQGPQHF
14,TRBD1,TRBV6-2/TRBV6-3,CASSYGTGRETQYF
15,TRBD2,TRBV3-1,CASSHLAGVGETQYF
15,TRBD1,TRBV9,CASSGGQGGFTEAFF
11,NA,TRBV12-3/TRBV12-4,CASKAGYGYTF
14,NA,TRBV12-3/TRBV12-4,CASSLESSTDTQYF
14,NA,TRBV12-3/TRBV12-4,CASSFQDEQETQYF
13,NA,TRBV20-1,CSAVIAIGTEAFF
15,TRBD1,TRBV19,CASSAGRGRNETQYF
14,TRBD2,TRBV12-3/TRBV12-4,CASSQYGLGKTQYF
14,TRBD2,TRBV20-1,CSARNSGGAETQYF
14,NA,TRBV11-3,CASSLSGTFNEQFF
15,TRBD2,TRBV5-5,CASSLRSGLPYEQYF
14,NA,TRBV25-1,CASSDGLGYEKLFF
14,NA,TRBV24-1,CATSDRINYNEQFF
13,NA,TRBV7-2,CASTPDRQETQYF
16,TRBD2,TRBV12-3/TRBV12-4,CASSPGGLAGRETQYF
16,NA,TRBV7-8,CASSPGRKIKNTEAFF
16,TRBD2,TRBV11-2,CASSVSGLAFTYEQYF
13,NA,TRBV30,CAWQGHLSYEQYF